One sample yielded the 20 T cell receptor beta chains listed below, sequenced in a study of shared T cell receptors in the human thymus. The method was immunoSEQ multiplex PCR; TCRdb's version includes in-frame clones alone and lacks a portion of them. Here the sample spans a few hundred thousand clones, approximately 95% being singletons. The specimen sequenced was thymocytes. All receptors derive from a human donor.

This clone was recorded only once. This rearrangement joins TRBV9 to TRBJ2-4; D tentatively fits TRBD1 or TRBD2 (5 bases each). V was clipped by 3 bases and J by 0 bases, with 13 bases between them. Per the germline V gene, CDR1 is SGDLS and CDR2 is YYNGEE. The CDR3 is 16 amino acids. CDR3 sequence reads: CASSATTGTAKNIQYF. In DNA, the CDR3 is TGTGCCAGCAGCGCGACGACCGGGACAGCCAAAAACATTCAGTACTTC.

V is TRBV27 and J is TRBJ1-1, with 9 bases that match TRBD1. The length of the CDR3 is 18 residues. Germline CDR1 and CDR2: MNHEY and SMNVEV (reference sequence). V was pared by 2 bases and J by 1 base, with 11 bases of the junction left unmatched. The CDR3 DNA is TGTGCCAGCAGTTTAACTTCCCGGGACAGGGTGGCGAACACTGAAGCTTTCTTT. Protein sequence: CASSLTSRDRVANTEAFF.

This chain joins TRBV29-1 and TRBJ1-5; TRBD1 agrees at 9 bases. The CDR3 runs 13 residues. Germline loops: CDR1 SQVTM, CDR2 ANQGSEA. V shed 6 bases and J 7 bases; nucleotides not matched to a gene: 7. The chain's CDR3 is CSVATDRGQPQHF. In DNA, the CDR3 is TGCAGCGTAGCAACGGACAGGGGCCAGCCCCAGCATTTT.

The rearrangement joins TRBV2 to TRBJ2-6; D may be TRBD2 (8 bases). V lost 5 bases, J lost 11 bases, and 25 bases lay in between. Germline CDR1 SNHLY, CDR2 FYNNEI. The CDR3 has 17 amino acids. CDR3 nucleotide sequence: TGTGCCAGCAGTCGGGAGGGGGCTGGGGCCACGTCAGACGTCCTGACTTTC. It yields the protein CASSREGAGATSDVLTF.

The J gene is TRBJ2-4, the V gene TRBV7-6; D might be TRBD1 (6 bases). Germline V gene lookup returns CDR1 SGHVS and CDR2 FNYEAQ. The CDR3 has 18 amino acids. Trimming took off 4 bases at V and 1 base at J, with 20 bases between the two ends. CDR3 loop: CASSSPKGGSVAKNIQYF. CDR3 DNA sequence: TGTGCCAGCAGCTCACCAAAAGGGGGTAGCGTGGCCAAAAACATTCAGTACTTC.

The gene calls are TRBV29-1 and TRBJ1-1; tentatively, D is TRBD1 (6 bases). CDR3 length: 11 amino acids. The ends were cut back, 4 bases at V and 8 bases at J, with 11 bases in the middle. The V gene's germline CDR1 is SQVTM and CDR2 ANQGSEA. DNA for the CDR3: TGCAGCGTTGGAGGGGGGAACGAAGCTTTCTTT. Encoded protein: CSVGGGNEAFF. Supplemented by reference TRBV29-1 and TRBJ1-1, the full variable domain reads SAVISQKPSRDICQRGTSLTIQCQVDSQVTMMFWYRQQPGQSLTLIATANQGSEATYESGFVIDKFPISRPNLTFSTLTVSNMSPEDSSIYLCSVGGGNEAFFGQGTRLTVV.

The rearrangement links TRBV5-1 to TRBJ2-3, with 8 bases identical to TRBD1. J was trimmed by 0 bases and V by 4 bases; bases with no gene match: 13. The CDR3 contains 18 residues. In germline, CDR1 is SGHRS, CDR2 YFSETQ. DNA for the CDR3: TGCGCCAGCAGCCCAACCGAAAAGGACAGGGACAGCACAGATACGCAGTATTTT. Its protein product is CASSPTEKDRDSTDTQYF.

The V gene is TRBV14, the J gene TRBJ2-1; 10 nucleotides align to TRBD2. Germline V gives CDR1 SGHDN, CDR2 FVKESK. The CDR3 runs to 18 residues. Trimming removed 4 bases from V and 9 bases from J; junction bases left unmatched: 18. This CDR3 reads CASSLRGAWLAGVPEQFF. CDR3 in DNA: TGTGCCAGCAGCCTTAGGGGGGCTTGGCTAGCGGGAGTTCCTGAGCAGTTCTTC.

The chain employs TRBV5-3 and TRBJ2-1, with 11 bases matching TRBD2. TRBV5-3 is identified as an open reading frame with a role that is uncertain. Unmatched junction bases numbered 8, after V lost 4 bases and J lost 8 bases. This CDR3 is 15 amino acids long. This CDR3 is CARSQTSGSRDEQFF. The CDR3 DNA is TGTGCCAGAAGCCAAACTAGCGGGAGTAGGGATGAGCAGTTCTTC.

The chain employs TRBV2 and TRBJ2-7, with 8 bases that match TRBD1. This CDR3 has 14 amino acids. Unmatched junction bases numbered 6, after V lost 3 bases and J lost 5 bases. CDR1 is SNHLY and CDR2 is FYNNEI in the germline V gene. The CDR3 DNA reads TGTGCCAGCAGTGATAACTGGACAGGGAACGAGCAGTACTTC. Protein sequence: CASSDNWTGNEQYF.

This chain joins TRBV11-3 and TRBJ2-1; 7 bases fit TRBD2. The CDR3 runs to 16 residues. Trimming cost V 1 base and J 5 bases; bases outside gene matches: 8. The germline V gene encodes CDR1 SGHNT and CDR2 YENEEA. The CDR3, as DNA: TGTGCCAGCAGCTTAGTCACTAGCGCCGGCCACAATGAGCAGTTCTTC. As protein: CASSLVTSAGHNEQFF.

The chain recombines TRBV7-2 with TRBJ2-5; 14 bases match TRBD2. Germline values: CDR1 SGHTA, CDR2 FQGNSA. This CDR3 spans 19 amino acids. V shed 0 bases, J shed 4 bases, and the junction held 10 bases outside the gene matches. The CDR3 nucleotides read TGTGCCAGCAGCTTAGCTACGACTAGCGGGAGGGCCGTCCGAGAGACCCAGTACTTC. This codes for CASSLATTSGRAVRETQYF.

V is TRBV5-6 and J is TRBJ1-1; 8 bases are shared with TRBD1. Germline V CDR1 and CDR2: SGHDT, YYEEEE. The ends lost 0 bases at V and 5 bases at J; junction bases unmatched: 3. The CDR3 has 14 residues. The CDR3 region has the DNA TGTGCCAGCAGCTTGGCCAGGGGGCGAACTGAAGCTTTCTTT. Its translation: CASSLARGRTEAFF.

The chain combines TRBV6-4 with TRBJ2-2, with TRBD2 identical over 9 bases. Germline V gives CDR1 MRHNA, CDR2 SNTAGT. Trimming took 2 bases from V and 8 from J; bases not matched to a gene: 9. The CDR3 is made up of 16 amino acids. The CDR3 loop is CASSDGLAGFPGELFF. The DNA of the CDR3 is TGTGCCAGCAGTGACGGTCTAGCGGGATTTCCGGGGGAGCTGTTTTTT.

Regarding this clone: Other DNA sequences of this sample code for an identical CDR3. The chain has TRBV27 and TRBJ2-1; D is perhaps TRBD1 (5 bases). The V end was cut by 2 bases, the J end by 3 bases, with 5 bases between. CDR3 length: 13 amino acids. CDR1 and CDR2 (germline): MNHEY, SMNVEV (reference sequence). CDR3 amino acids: CASSLDSYNEQFF. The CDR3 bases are TGTGCCAGCAGTTTAGACAGCTACAATGAGCAGTTCTTC.

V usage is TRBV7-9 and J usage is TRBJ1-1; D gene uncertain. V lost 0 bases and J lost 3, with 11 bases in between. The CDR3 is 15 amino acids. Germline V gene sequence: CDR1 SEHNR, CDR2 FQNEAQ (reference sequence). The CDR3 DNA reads TGTGCCAGCAGCTTAGCCGGGCAGATACACACTGAAGCTTTCTTT. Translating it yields CASSLAGQIHTEAFF.

CDR3 nucleotide sequence: TGTGCCAGCAGCTTAGGGGATCTTAGCAATCAGCCCCAGCATTTT. This translates into CASSLGDLSNQPQHF. This chain joins TRBV7-9 and TRBJ1-5; D not certain. The germline V gene encodes CDR1 SEHNR and CDR2 FQNEAQ (reference sequence). V dropped 1 base and J dropped 0 bases, with 7 bases sitting between them. This CDR3 has 15 residues. The complete variable domain, with remaining parts taken from reference TRBV7-9 and TRBJ1-5, reads DTGVSQNPRHKITKRGQNVTFRCDPISEHNRLYWYRQTLGQGPEFLTYFQNEAQLEKSRLLSDRFSAERPKGSFSTLEIQRTEQGDSAMYLCASSLGDLSNQPQHFGDGTRLSIL.

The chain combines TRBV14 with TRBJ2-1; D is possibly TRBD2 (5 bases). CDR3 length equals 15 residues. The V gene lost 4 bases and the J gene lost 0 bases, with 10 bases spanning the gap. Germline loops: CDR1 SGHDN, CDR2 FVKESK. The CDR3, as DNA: TGTGCCAGCAGCCCAACTAGTAGCTCCTACAATGAGCAGTTCTTC. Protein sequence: CASSPTSSSYNEQFF.

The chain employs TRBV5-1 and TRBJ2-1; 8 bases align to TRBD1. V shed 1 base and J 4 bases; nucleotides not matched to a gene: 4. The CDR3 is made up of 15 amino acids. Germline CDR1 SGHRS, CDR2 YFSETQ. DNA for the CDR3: TGCGCCAGCAGCTTGCCGGGACAGGAGTACAATGAGCAGTTCTTC. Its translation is CASSLPGQEYNEQFF.

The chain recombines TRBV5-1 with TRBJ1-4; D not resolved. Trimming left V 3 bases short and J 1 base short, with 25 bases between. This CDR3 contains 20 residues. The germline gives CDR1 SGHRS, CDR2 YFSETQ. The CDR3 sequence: CASSCGLWPNGWGTNEKLFF. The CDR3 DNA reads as TGCGCCAGCAGCTGTGGACTGTGGCCAAACGGGTGGGGAACTAATGAAAAACTGTTTTTT.